This passage covers 13 T cell receptor beta chains from one sample sequenced in a study of OX40 agonist ivuxolimab in advanced cancers. TCRdb keeps only in-frame clones here, not all; method: immunoSEQ multiplex PCR. The sample holds about 70,000 clones, roughly 80% seen once. The source was CD4+ or CD8+ T cells sorted from blood, collected in a trial of the OX40 agonist ivuxolimab. All receptors derive from an adult with an advanced solid tumor such as melanoma, head and neck, liver or kidney cancer.

The chain combines TRBV10-3 with TRBJ1-1, with a tentative D call TRBD1 (6 bases). The CDR3 is 14 amino acids. Germline-derived CDR1 and CDR2 are ENHRY and SYGVKD. Trimming shortened V by 5 bases and J by 5 bases, and 15 bases separated the two germline ends. In DNA form, the CDR3 reads TGTGCCATCAGTATAGGGGGATTAAGAACTGAAGCTTTCTTT. This sequence encodes CAISIGGLRTEAFF.

The V gene is TRBV30, the J gene TRBJ2-3; TRBD2 matches 8 bases. The V gene's germline CDR1 is GTSNPN and CDR2 SVGIG (reference sequence). The V and J ends lost 5 bases and 2 bases, in that order; junction bases with no gene match: 6. The length of the CDR3 is 14 residues. Here the CDR3 DNA reads TGTGCCTGGGGGCGCGGGGGGATCACAGATACGCAGTATTTT. Translating gives CAWGRGGITDTQYF.

This clone was detected only a few times. This chain connects TRBV18 to TRBJ2-7; 14 bases are a match to TRBD2. Trimming removed 0 bases from V and 2 bases from J; junction bases left unmatched: 12. The CDR3 runs to 20 residues. Per germline, CDR1 KGHSH and CDR2 LQKENI. CDR3 in DNA: TGTGCCAGCTCACCACCGGAACGAATCGGGGGACTAGCGGGGGCCTACGAGCAGTACTTC. Translating it yields CASSPPERIGGLAGAYEQYF. The variable domain in full, completed from reference TRBV18 and TRBJ2-7, reads NAGVMQNPRHLVRRRGQEARLRCSPMKGHSHVYWYRQLPEEGLKFMVYLQKENIIDESGMPKERFSAEFPKEGPSILRIQQVVRGDSAAYFCASSPPERIGGLAGAYEQYFGPGTRLTVT.

This chain uses TRBV11-2 with TRBJ2-3; 9 bases fit TRBD2. Germline V gene sequence: CDR1 SGHAT, CDR2 FQNNGV. CDR3 length equals 15 residues. Trimming took 8 bases from V and 2 from J; bases not matched to a gene: 8. DNA of the CDR3: TGTGCCAGCGGGCGAGCGGGGGGCGACACAGATACGCAGTATTTT. It specifies CASGRAGGDTDTQYF.

By sample fraction, this clone is medium-sized (0.01 to 0.1%). The chain combines TRBV7-6 with TRBJ1-3; D gene ambiguous. CDR3 length: 14 residues. V was clipped by 5 bases and J by 4 bases, with 12 bases between them. CDR1 SGHVS and CDR2 FNYEAQ come from the germline V gene. The CDR3 reads CASSRGEGGNTIYF. DNA for the CDR3: TGTGCCAGCAGCCGCGGGGAGGGAGGAAACACCATATATTTT.

V and J are TRBV18 and TRBJ1-2, with D perhaps TRBD1 (5 bases). Germline V gene lookup returns CDR1 KGHSH and CDR2 LQKENI. The CDR3 extends over 12 amino acids. V gave up 3 bases and J gave up 6 bases, with 8 bases separating them. The CDR3, as DNA: TGTGCCAGCTCACCGGCGGGGGATGGCTACACCTTC. This gives the protein CASSPAGDGYTF.

The CDR3, as DNA: TGTGCCAGCATCAATGGGGGGCACACGAACACTGAAGCTTTCTTT. Translated, it gives CASINGGHTNTEAFF. The chain uses TRBV27 and TRBJ1-1; possible D gene TRBD1, 6 bases. The V end was cut by 7 bases, the J end by 1 base, with 16 bases between. This CDR3 is built from 15 residues. From germline, CDR1 is MNHEY and CDR2 SMNVEV (reference sequence).

The DNA for the CDR3 is TGTGCCAGCAGCTTGGCCAACGGCGTGAACCAGCATTTT. Translated: CASSLANGVNQHF. This chain joins TRBV5-6 and TRBJ1-5; D uncertain. V dropped 0 bases and J dropped 12 bases, with 13 bases sitting between them. In germline, CDR1 is SGHDT, CDR2 YYEEEE. This CDR3 contains 13 residues. Using reference TRBV5-6 and TRBJ1-5 for the parts outside the CDR3, the full variable domain is DAGVTQSPTHLIKTRGQQVTLRCSPKSGHDTVSWYQQALGQGPQFIFQYYEEEERQRGNFPDRFSGHQFPNYSSELNVNALLLGDSALYLCASSLANGVNQHFGDGTRLSIL.

The rearrangement joins TRBV19 to TRBJ2-5; the D call may be TRBD1 or TRBD2 (5 bases each). V lost 3 bases and J lost 1, with 9 bases in between. The CDR3 loop spans 14 amino acids. Germline loops: CDR1 LNHDA, CDR2 SQIVND (reference sequence). DNA of the CDR3: TGTGCCAGTAGTATGGGGGACCTCCAAGAGACCCAGTACTTC. Translated: CASSMGDLQETQYF.

J is TRBJ2-1 and V is TRBV5-1, with 9 bases identical to TRBD2. Unmatched junction bases numbered 6, after V lost 0 bases and J lost 8 bases. Germline CDR1 reads SGHRS; CDR2 reads YFSETQ. The CDR3 consists of 15 residues. The CDR3: CASSLAKLAGDEQFF. CDR3 sequence (DNA): TGCGCCAGCAGCTTGGCGAAACTAGCGGGCGATGAGCAGTTCTTC.

The chain links TRBV28 to TRBJ2-7; no clear D. Germline V gene sequence: CDR1 MDHEN, CDR2 SYDVKM. V lost 7 bases and J lost 4, with 14 bases in between. There are 13 residues in the CDR3. The CDR3 here is CASTTSLVYEQYF. CDR3 DNA sequence: TGTGCCAGCACTACTTCGCTGGTATACGAGCAGTACTTC.

This rearrangement joins TRBV29-1 to TRBJ1-3; the D is unclear. From germline, CDR1 is SQVTM and CDR2 ANQGSEA. Trimming cost V 6 bases and J 0 bases, with 12 bases left between them. This CDR3 has 14 residues. CDR3 loop: CSVRTINSGNTIYF. CDR3 nucleotides: TGCAGCGTCAGGACCATAAACTCTGGAAACACCATATATTTT.

The J gene is TRBJ2-3, the V gene TRBV19; 9 bases are a match to TRBD2. Germline V gene data show CDR1 as LNHDA and CDR2 as SQIVND (reference sequence). There are 17 residues in the CDR3. With V trimmed by 3 bases and J by 9 bases, 16 bases remained unmatched. The CDR3 DNA reads as TGTGCCAGTAGTATGGGGCTAGCGGGGACTAGGGGTGACACGCAGTATTTT. Its protein product is CASSMGLAGTRGDTQYF.